A selection of T cell receptor beta chains follows, all from one sample in a study of T cells in Graves' hyperthyroidism and ophthalmopathy. In TCRdb, the multiplex PCR reads were re-called with MiXCR into one record per CDR3 protein. Among about 250,000 distinct CDR3 sequences listed, about 24% were seen once. Sequencing input: blood. Receptors originate from a woman in her thirties or forties with Graves' ophthalmopathy. Each CDR3 is given with its conserved first and last residue. Fields, in order: clone size, J gene, D gene, V gene, CDR3 DNA, CDR3 protein. The D gene is left open where the match is weak. Clone size is given for some rows only: seen once, a few or many times, or a class if the clone is expanded.

many,TRBJ1-1,NA,TRBV6-9,TGTGCCAGCAGTTATCTAGCGGACAGAGAAGCTTTCTTT,CASSYLADREAFF
many,TRBJ2-4,TRBD2,TRBV19,TGTGCCCTCTACCCGGCGGGGGGCTCGGCCAAAAACATTCAGTACTTC,CALYPAGGSAKNIQYF
many,TRBJ2-7,TRBD1,TRBV5-1,TGCGCCAGCAGCTGGGGGACAGCCTCCTACGAGCAGTACTTC,CASSWGTASYEQYF
many,TRBJ1-2,TRBD1,TRBV29-1,TGCAGCGTCAGACAGGGGGGGAATGGCTACACCTTC,CSVRQGGNGYTF
many,TRBJ2-5,TRBD1,TRBV19,TGTGCCAGTAGTATAAAAGGCCGACAGGGGGGTCTCGAGACCCAGTACTTC,CASSIKGRQGGLETQYF
many,TRBJ1-2,NA,TRBV28,TGTGCCAGCAGTCAGACCGGGACGGACTATGGCTACACCTTC,CASSQTGTDYGYTF
many,TRBJ1-1,NA,TRBV25-1,TGTGCCAGCAGTTTATCCAGGGCGAACACTGAAGCTTTCTTT,CASSLSRANTEAFF
many,TRBJ2-2,TRBD2,TRBV7-3,TGTGCCAGCAGCTGGACTAGCGGGAAGTTGAGCGGGGAGCTGTTTTTT,CASSWTSGKLSGELFF
many,TRBJ2-3,NA,TRBV2,TGTGCCAGCAGTGACCCACAGGGTAGAACAGATACGCAGTATTTT,CASSDPQGRTDTQYF
many,TRBJ2-3,TRBD2,TRBV12-3/TRBV12-4,TGTGCCAGCACCCTAGGGGCGGGAGGGAAGACAGATACGCAGTATTTT,CASTLGAGGKTDTQYF
many,TRBJ2-4,NA,TRBV5-5,TGTGCCAGCAGCTTGGGAAGCGACATAGCCAAAAACATTCAGTACTTC,CASSLGSDIAKNIQYF
many,TRBJ1-1,TRBD1,TRBV6-5,TGTGCCAGCAGTTGGGACAGGGAGGGAGACACTGAAGCTTTCTTT,CASSWDREGDTEAFF
many,TRBJ2-5,TRBD2,TRBV24-1,TGTGCCACCAGTGACAGTGGGACTAGCGGTGGAGAGACCCAGTACTTC,CATSDSGTSGGETQYF
many,TRBJ2-7,NA,TRBV2,TGTGCCAGCAGTTTGACCAGTGGCAACGAGCAGTACTTC,CASSLTSGNEQYF
many,TRBJ1-1,TRBD1,TRBV6-2/TRBV6-3,TGTGCCACCAAACTACAGGGGTCGAACACTGAAGCTTTCTTT,CATKLQGSNTEAFF
many,TRBJ1-2,TRBD1,TRBV28,TGTGCCAGCAGAACAGGGGGGAATATATATGGCTACACCTTC,CASRTGGNIYGYTF
many,TRBJ1-2,NA,TRBV28,TGTGCCAGCAGTGAACAGGGAGTAAAGTCCGGCTACACCTTC,CASSEQGVKSGYTF
NA,TRBJ2-7,TRBD1,TRBV24-1,TGTGCCACCAGTGAAGCTCCGGGACAGGGAGTGCAGCAGTACTTC,CATSEAPGQGVQQYF
NA,TRBJ2-7,NA,TRBV6-1,TGTGCCACCCTTGGTCTACTGGTAGGCTACGAGCAGTACTTC,CATLGLLVGYEQYF
NA,TRBJ2-7,NA,TRBV10-3,TGTGCCATCAGTGACAGGAGGTCCCACGAGCAGTACTTC,CAISDRRSHEQYF
few,TRBJ1-5,NA,TRBV5-6,TGTGCCAGCAGCATCTGGGGATACAATCAGCCCCAGCATTTT,CASSIWGYNQPQHF
many,TRBJ1-5,NA,TRBV4-2,TGTGCCAGCAGCCTCGATATGAATCAGCCCCAGCATTTT,CASSLDMNQPQHF
NA,TRBJ1-3,NA,TRBV7-3,TGTGCCAGCAGCTTAATGGTGCAGGGATCGGGTGGAAACACCATATATTTT,CASSLMVQGSGGNTIYF
many,TRBJ1-2,NA,TRBV12-3/TRBV12-4,TGTGCCAGCAGTTCCTCCCCGGGGAACTATGGCTACACCTTC,CASSSSPGNYGYTF
NA,TRBJ2-5,NA,TRBV7-9,TGTGCCAGCAGCTCATTAGCGGCCAACCAAGAGACCCAGTACTTC,CASSSLAANQETQYF
few,TRBJ2-7,NA,TRBV9,TGTGCCAGCAGCGTAGGCGGACTCGTCTACGAGCAGTACTTC,CASSVGGLVYEQYF
NA,TRBJ1-2,TRBD1,TRBV27,TGTGCCAGCAGTTTACCGACAGGGGGCATGCGGGGCTACACCTTC,CASSLPTGGMRGYTF